This T cell receptor (beta chain) originates from a study of PD-1 blockade in classical Hodgkin lymphoma. Study context: Patients were administered nivolumab (3 mg/kg intravenously) every 2 weeks.

As to time point: cycle 4 day 1 (C4D1), after more than five weeks of nivolumab. All trial patients relapsed after autologous stem cell transplantation. Study-wide results and caveats: The study found complete responders had baseline diversity similar to newly diagnosed patients. Anyone who began nivolumab under 1 year after ASCT was excluded.

Assay: immunoSEQ multiplex PCR; the TCRdb copy retains only in-frame clones and omits some. The sample has some 95,000 clones, 75% to 95% seen once. Germline V lookup: CDR1 SGHTA, CDR2 FQGNSA. The CDR3 is made up of 15 amino acids. V dropped 0 bases and J dropped 7 bases, with 13 bases sitting between them. About this clone: The antigen is unknown.

This clonotype was sampled from a human donor with classical Hodgkin lymphoma. The starting material was peripheral blood mononuclear cells (PBMCs), obtained before the fourth cycle of nivolumab. The gene calls are TRBV7-2 and TRBJ2-1, with D perhaps being TRBD1 or TRBD2 (6 bases each). The CDR3, as DNA: TGTGCCAGCAGCTTAGCGTGGGGGGCCGGGAATGAGCAGTTCTTC. Its translation is CASSLAWGAGNEQFF.